This entry lists 27 T cell receptor beta chains sequenced from one sample in a study of blood T cell repertoires in COVID-19. The assay was immunoSEQ multiplex PCR, and TCRdb's table has in-frame clones only and misses some. In the table there are roughly 250,000 clones, about 80% of which are singletons. The sample was PBMCs or T cells enriched from blood (not recorded which). The source is a woman aged 40 to 50 who had been exposed to COVID-19.

The chain carries TRBV6-5 and TRBJ1-3, with a weak D call TRBD1 (6 bases). Germline assignment: CDR1 MNHEY and CDR2 SVGAGI. The CDR3 spans 14 residues. V was cut by 7 bases and J by 3 bases, with 13 bases left in between. Here the CDR3 DNA reads TGTGCCAGCACCACCCCAGGGGTTGGAAACACCATATATTTT. Translating it yields CASTTPGVGNTIYF.

The V and J genes are TRBV7-9 and TRBJ1-6; TRBD1 matches at 8 bases. Trimming took 5 bases from V and 5 from J; bases not matched to a gene: 5. CDR1 and CDR2 (germline): SEHNR, FQNEAQ (reference sequence). CDR3 length: 15 amino acids. CDR3 residues: CASSLPGQDNSPLHF. CDR3 nucleotide sequence: TGTGCCAGCAGCCTCCCGGGACAGGATAATTCACCCCTCCACTTT.

The CDR3 reads CASSATGQVPLIPYGYTF. For the CDR3, the DNA is TGTGCCAGCAGCGCCACCGGACAGGTTCCTCTTATCCCATATGGCTACACCTTC. V is TRBV9 and J is TRBJ1-2; 7 bases align to TRBD1. This CDR3 spans 18 amino acids. Unmatched junction bases numbered 19, after V lost 3 bases and J lost 5 bases. The germline gives CDR1 SGDLS, CDR2 YYNGEE.

The rearrangement uses TRBV13 and TRBJ1-1; D unresolved. V lost 0 bases to trimming and J lost 1 base, with 9 bases between them. The CDR3 consists of 15 residues. The germline gives CDR1 PRHDT, CDR2 FYEKMQ (reference sequence). CDR3 nucleotides: TGTGCCAGCAGCTTAGGCTCGCGGCAGAACACTGAAGCTTTCTTT. This translates into CASSLGSRQNTEAFF.

In its sample, this clone was seen many times. The rearrangement joins TRBV12-3 or TRBV12-4 to TRBJ1-5; 7 bases agree with TRBD1. The CDR3 loop spans 13 amino acids. Trimming at V came to 6 bases and at J to 5 bases, leaving 4 bases not matched to a gene. The CDR3 region is CASRATGDQPQHF. The CDR3 DNA follows: TGTGCCAGCAGAGCCACAGGGGATCAGCCCCAGCATTTT.

The V gene is TRBV28, the J gene TRBJ1-1; D uncertain. The germline V and J ends were trimmed by 7 bases and 1 base, with 10 bases remaining between them. CDR1 and CDR2 (germline): MDHEN, SYDVKM. The CDR3 totals 13 residues. CDR3 nucleotide sequence: TGTGCCAGCATCATGAGAGCGAACACTGAAGCTTTCTTT. Residues: CASIMRANTEAFF.

This chain links TRBV27 with TRBJ1-1, with D unresolved. CDR3 size: 14 residues. CDR1 is MNHEY and CDR2 is SMNVEV in the germline V gene (reference sequence). Trimming removed 2 bases at V and 1 base at J, with 8 bases between. The DNA of the CDR3 is TGTGCCAGCAGTTTAGCCAGATCGAACACTGAAGCTTTCTTT. Translating gives CASSLARSNTEAFF.

V gene TRBV4-1 combines with J gene TRBJ1-1; 7 bases agree with TRBD1. V lost 1 base and J lost 4; bases outside the gene matches: 12. The CDR3 totals 17 residues. The germline V gene encodes CDR1 MGHRA and CDR2 YSYEKL. The CDR3 bases are TGCGCCAGCAGCCAAGGTTGGGCAGGGGCAGGGGGCACTGAAGCTTTCTTT. Amino acid sequence: CASSQGWAGAGGTEAFF.

Here the CDR3 DNA reads TGTGCCAGCAGCTTCGCCGGGACTAGCGGGGGCACAGATACGCAGTATTTT. Its protein is CASSFAGTSGGTDTQYF. The chain carries TRBV5-8 and TRBJ2-3; 13 bases line up with TRBD2. The CDR3 contains 17 residues. With 2 bases clipped from V and 1 base from J, the junction kept 4 bases outside the gene matches. Germline V gene data show CDR1 as SGHTS and CDR2 as YDEGEE.

This sequence joins TRBV7-2 and TRBJ1-6; the D is unclear. This CDR3 contains 11 residues. V dropped 5 bases and J dropped 7 bases, with 3 bases sitting between them. Germline lookup yields CDR1 SGHTA and CDR2 FQGNSA. Written as DNA, the CDR3 is TGTGCCAGCAGCCAAAATTCACCCCTCCACTTT. Translation gives CASSQNSPLHF.

The chain is built from TRBV18 and TRBJ1-2, with 8 positions matching TRBD1. CDR3 size: 15 residues. Germline V gene lookup returns CDR1 KGHSH and CDR2 LQKENI. Losses at the gene ends were 3 bases for V and 4 bases for J; bases not matched to a gene: 7. The CDR3 DNA sequence: TGTGCCAGCTCACCCTCGGGACAGGAAACCTATGGCTACACCTTC. Translation: CASSPSGQETYGYTF.

V gene TRBV27 combines with J gene TRBJ2-7; D perhaps matches TRBD2 (5 bases). The germline gives CDR1 MNHEY, CDR2 SMNVEV (reference sequence). V was cut by 4 bases and J by 3 bases, with 10 bases left in between. The CDR3 runs 13 residues. The CDR3 nucleotides are TGTGCCAGCAGTTCGGGGTTTGGCTACGAGCAGTACTTC. This encodes CASSSGFGYEQYF.

The chain recombines TRBV29-1 with TRBJ1-1; no clear D. Germline assignment: CDR1 SQVTM and CDR2 ANQGSEA. V was cut by 7 bases and J by 1 base, with 10 bases left in between. This CDR3 comprises 12 residues. As DNA, the CDR3 is TGCAGCGCCCAGACGGGGAACACTGAAGCTTTCTTT. Translation: CSAQTGNTEAFF.

The chain employs TRBV4-3 and TRBJ2-2, with a tentative D call TRBD2 (7 bases). The germline V and J ends were trimmed by 1 base and 2 bases, with 11 bases remaining between them. Germline CDR1 is LGHNA and CDR2 is YSLEER. This CDR3 has 16 amino acids. The CDR3 loop reads CASSQVGGANTGELFF. In DNA form, the CDR3 reads TGCGCCAGCAGCCAAGTAGGGGGGGCCAACACCGGGGAGCTGTTTTTT.

The J gene is TRBJ1-2, the V gene TRBV19; D may be TRBD1 (5 bases). Germline V gene data show CDR1 as LNHDA and CDR2 as SQIVND (reference sequence). V was cut by 5 bases and J by 2 bases, with 9 bases left in between. This CDR3 has 13 residues. CDR3 loop: CASSFRGNYGYTF. CDR3 bases: TGTGCCAGTAGTTTCCGGGGGAACTATGGCTACACCTTC.

The rearrangement joins TRBV29-1 to TRBJ1-3, with D possibly matching TRBD1 (6 bases). From germline, CDR1 is SQVTM and CDR2 ANQGSEA. The CDR3 has 15 amino acids. V lost 6 bases and J 0 bases, leaving 15 bases between the germline ends. CDR3 region: CSVKGQSVSGNTIYF. The CDR3 DNA sequence: TGCAGCGTAAAAGGACAGTCCGTCTCTGGAAACACCATATATTTT.

The J gene is TRBJ2-1, the V gene TRBV5-1; TRBD2 matches at 7 bases. Germline CDR1 reads SGHRS; CDR2 reads YFSETQ. The V and J ends lost 2 bases and 0 bases, in that order; junction bases with no gene match: 11. This CDR3 has 18 amino acids. CDR3 in amino acids: CASSLGLLRGYSYNEQFF. Here the CDR3 DNA reads TGCGCCAGCAGCTTAGGGCTGTTGCGGGGGTACTCCTACAATGAGCAGTTCTTC.

The chain recombines TRBV6-5 with TRBJ2-2, with D possibly being TRBD1 (5 bases). This CDR3 spans 12 amino acids. V was pared by 11 bases and J by 5 bases, with 12 bases between. Germline V gene data show CDR1 as MNHEY and CDR2 as SVGAGI. DNA for the CDR3: TGTGCCGGAACAGGTCAGACCGGGGAGCTGTTTTTT. This encodes CAGTGQTGELFF.

This clone showed up just a few times. The rearrangement links TRBV7-2 to TRBJ1-5, with 10 bases fitting TRBD1. The CDR3 covers 16 residues. With V trimmed by 4 bases and J by 2 bases, 5 bases remained unmatched. Germline V CDR1 and CDR2: SGHTA, FQGNSA. This CDR3 reads CASSSGQGFGNQPQHF. CDR3 bases: TGTGCCAGCAGCTCGGGACAGGGGTTTGGCAATCAGCCCCAGCATTTT.

The gene calls are TRBV7-2 and TRBJ2-3; 8 nucleotides align to TRBD2. Germline V gene lookup returns CDR1 SGHTA and CDR2 FQGNSA. This CDR3 region has 16 residues. V lost 1 base to trimming and J lost 5 bases; unmatched junction nucleotides: 8. CDR3 sequence: CASSLVLVGREDTQYF. The CDR3 region has the DNA TGTGCCAGCAGCTTAGTGTTGGTCGGGAGGGAAGATACGCAGTATTTT.

The rearrangement links TRBV3-1 (or the pseudogene TRBV3-2) to TRBJ2-1, with a possible D match to TRBD1 (6 bases). Trimming took off 3 bases at V and 7 bases at J, with 16 bases between the two ends. Germline V gene lookup returns CDR1 LGHDT and CDR2 YNNKEL (reference sequence). The CDR3 sequence is 15 residues long. The CDR3 loop reads CASSHPNRVSNEQFF. CDR3 bases: TGTGCCAGCAGCCATCCCAACAGGGTTAGTAATGAGCAGTTCTTC.

The chain employs TRBV2 and TRBJ1-6, with D unresolved. CDR3 size: 14 residues. CDR1 and CDR2 from the germline V gene are SNHLY and FYNNEI. V was trimmed by 6 bases and J by 10 bases, leaving 16 bases between them. CDR3 protein: CASRGYSGGSPLHF. CDR3 coding DNA: TGTGCCAGCAGGGGATACAGTGGAGGCTCACCCCTCCACTTT.

A single count supports this clone. V usage is TRBV10-3 and J usage is TRBJ2-7; 10 nucleotides match TRBD1. Germline CDR1 reads ENHRY; CDR2 reads SYGVKD. Losses at the gene ends were 2 bases for V and 3 bases for J; bases not matched to a gene: 10. CDR3 length equals 17 residues. The CDR3 DNA is TGTGCCATCAGTGAGCACCTCCCCGGGACAGGGGACTACGAGCAGTACTTC. Its protein is CAISEHLPGTGDYEQYF.

The chain couples TRBV6-5 to TRBJ2-2; no firm D call. V dropped 0 bases and J dropped 6 bases, with 8 bases sitting between them. This CDR3 has 14 amino acids. In germline, CDR1 is MNHEY, CDR2 SVGAGI. The CDR3 here is CASSYSGPPGELFF. CDR3 coding DNA: TGTGCCAGCAGTTACTCGGGCCCACCCGGGGAGCTGTTTTTT.

The chain joins TRBV7-2 to TRBJ2-3, with 11 bases that match TRBD2. The CDR3 consists of 16 residues. The V segment lost 5 bases and the J segment 0 bases; nucleotides outside the gene matches: 4. Germline V CDR1 and CDR2: SGHTA, FQGNSA. The CDR3 nucleotides read TGTGCCAGCAGCCAAGTAGCGGGGGGGAGCACAGATACGCAGTATTTT. It is translated as CASSQVAGGSTDTQYF. The whole variable domain, filled in from reference TRBV7-2 and TRBJ2-3, reads GAGVSQSPSNKVTEKGKDVELRCDPISGHTALYWYRQSLGQGLEFLIYFQGNSAPDKSGLPSDRFSAERTGGSVSTLTIQRTQQEDSAVYLCASSQVAGGSTDTQYFGPGTRLTVL.

V usage is TRBV18 and J usage is TRBJ1-3; the D gene is possibly TRBD1 (5 bases). The CDR3 runs to 17 residues. Per the germline V gene, CDR1 is KGHSH and CDR2 is LQKENI. V was clipped by 1 base and J by 0 bases, with 13 bases between them. The CDR3 loop reads CASSPRQGKDSGNTIYF. The CDR3 DNA reads TGTGCCAGCTCACCACGTCAGGGAAAAGACTCTGGAAACACCATATATTTT.

This chain joins TRBV7-2 and TRBJ1-1; maybe TRBD1 (6 bases). Germline values: CDR1 SGHTA, CDR2 FQGNSA. Trimming took 1 base from V and 5 from J, leaving 14 bases between them. This CDR3 has 15 residues. The CDR3 region has the DNA TGTGCCAGCAGCTTAGTAGTGGGGGCAGGGACTGAAGCTTTCTTT. Protein sequence: CASSLVVGAGTEAFF.